This T cell receptor (beta chain) was captured by sequencing in a study of shared clonotypes between healthy human individuals. Findings of the study overall: Sampling covered blood only; tissue repertoires likely differ. Sharing across four donors was highest in naive CD4 (roughly 5%) and lowest in memory CD8 (0.4%). Since donors were few, the genetic and exposure-history diversity represented was limited.

Assay runs were performed at deep level. Generated by immunoSEQ multiplex PCR, the TCRdb table keeps only in-frame clones and is missing some. The table lists over a million clones, 70% to 80% of them singletons. V lost 2 bases and J lost 2, with 12 bases in between. The CDR3 sequence is 15 residues long. Per the germline V gene, CDR1 is SGHVS and CDR2 is FQNEAQ. In regard to this clone: Its specificity is not known.

The chain employs TRBV7-8 and TRBJ1-1; tentatively, D is TRBD1 (5 bases). The source material was memory CD4+ T cells from PBMCs. Subset in this sample: CD45RA-negative fraction. This TCR came from a man between 18 and 29 years old in good health. Some clones in this sample may be carry-over from other donors' samples. Written as DNA, the CDR3 is TGTGCCAGCAGCTTAATGGGAGGGGTCAACACTGAAGCTTTCTTT. It codes for CASSLMGGVNTEAFF.